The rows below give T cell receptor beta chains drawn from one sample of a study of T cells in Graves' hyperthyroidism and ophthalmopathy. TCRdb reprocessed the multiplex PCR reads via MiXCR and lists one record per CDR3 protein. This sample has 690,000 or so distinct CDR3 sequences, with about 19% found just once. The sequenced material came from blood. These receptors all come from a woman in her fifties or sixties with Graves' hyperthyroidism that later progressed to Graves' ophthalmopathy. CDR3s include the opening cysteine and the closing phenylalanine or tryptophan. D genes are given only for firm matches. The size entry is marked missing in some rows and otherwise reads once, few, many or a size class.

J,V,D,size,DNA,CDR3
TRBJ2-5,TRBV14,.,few,TGTGCCAGCGGTCCGGACAGTGAAGAGACCCAGTACTTC,CASGPDSEETQYF
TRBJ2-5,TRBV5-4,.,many,TGTGCCAGCAGCTTGGAACCTCGGGCTCCAGAGACCCAGTACTTC,CASSLEPRAPETQYF
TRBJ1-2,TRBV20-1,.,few,TGCAGTGCTAGAGTCGCCACTAACTATGGCTACACCTTC,CSARVATNYGYTF
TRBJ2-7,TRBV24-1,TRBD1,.,TGTGCCACCAGTGATCAGACAGGGGGCTCGTCCTACGAGCAGTACTTC,CATSDQTGGSSYEQYF
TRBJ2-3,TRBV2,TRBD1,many,TGTGCCAGCAGTGCGAGGGACAGAGTGGGGGATACGCAGTATTTT,CASSARDRVGDTQYF
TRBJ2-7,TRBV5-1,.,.,TGCGCCAGGCCCTACGAGCAGTACTTC,CARPYEQYF
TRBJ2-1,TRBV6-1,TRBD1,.,TGTGCCAGCAACCGACACGGGACAGTCACACTTGGTGAGCAGTTCTTC,CASNRHGTVTLGEQFF
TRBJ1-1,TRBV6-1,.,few,TGTGCCAGCAGTGAAGCCGTCGCAGGAGCGATGAACACTGAAGCTTTCTTT,CASSEAVAGAMNTEAFF
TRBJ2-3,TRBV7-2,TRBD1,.,TGTGCCAGCAGCTCCCGACAGGGGTGGACAAATACGCAGTATTTT,CASSSRQGWTNTQYF
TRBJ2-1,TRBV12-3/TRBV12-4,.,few,TGTGCCAGCAGTTTTGTTAGGGGCGGGCAGTTCTTC,CASSFVRGGQFF
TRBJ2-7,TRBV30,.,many,TGTGCCTGGAGTTTGGACGGGACGGCCGAGCAGTACTTC,CAWSLDGTAEQYF
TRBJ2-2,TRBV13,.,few,TGTGCCGGAGGAGAGGGGCCCCCGAACACCGGGGAGCTGTTTTTT,CAGGEGPPNTGELFF
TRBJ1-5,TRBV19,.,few,TGTGCCAGTAGTATTCAAGGGTTACGTAGCAATCAGCCCCAGCATTTT,CASSIQGLRSNQPQHF
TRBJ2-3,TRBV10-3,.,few,TGTGCCATCAGTGAGTCGCCGGGCGAAACAGATACGCAGTATTTT,CAISESPGETDTQYF
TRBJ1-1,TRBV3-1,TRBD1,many,TGTGCCAGCAGCCAAAAAGACAGGGTCGGCACTGAAGCTTTCTTT,CASSQKDRVGTEAFF
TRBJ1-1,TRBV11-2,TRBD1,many,TGTGCCAGCAGCTTGTTCGGGACAGGGGGAATGAACACTGAAGCTTTCTTT,CASSLFGTGGMNTEAFF
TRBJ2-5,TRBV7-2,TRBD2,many,TGTGCCAGCAGCTTAGGACTGGGGACTAGCGGGGTCGGACTAGAGACCCAGTACTTC,CASSLGLGTSGVGLETQYF
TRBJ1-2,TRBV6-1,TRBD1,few,TGTGCCAGCAGTGTCGACAGGGTAGGGAACTATGGCTACACCTTC,CASSVDRVGNYGYTF
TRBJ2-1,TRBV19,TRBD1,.,TGTGCCAGTAGTACGTCCCGGGACAGGTACAGCTCCTACAATGAGCAGTTCTTC,CASSTSRDRYSSYNEQFF
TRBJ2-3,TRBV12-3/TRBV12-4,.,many,TGTGCCAGCAGACCCTCTGGGCCAGATACGCAGTATTTT,CASRPSGPDTQYF
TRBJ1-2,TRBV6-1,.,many,TGTGCCAGCAGGGACACACGGGGCTACACCTTC,CASRDTRGYTF
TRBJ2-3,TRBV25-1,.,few,TGTGCCAGCAGTTCTGACGTCTCGGACAGCCCAACAGATACGCAGTATTTT,CASSSDVSDSPTDTQYF
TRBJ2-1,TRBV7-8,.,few,TGTGCCAGCAGCTTGGAACCGGTTCAGTTCTTC,CASSLEPVQFF
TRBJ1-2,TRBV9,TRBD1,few,TGTGCCAGCAGCCTACTCCCGGGACAGATAGATGGCTACACCTTC,CASSLLPGQIDGYTF
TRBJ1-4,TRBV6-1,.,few,TGTGCCAGCAGTGGGGACGCGAATGAAAAACTGTTTTTT,CASSGDANEKLFF
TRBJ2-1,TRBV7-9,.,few,TGTGCCAGCAGCTTCCCACCGGGCGCGAGGAGCTCCTACAATGAGCAGTTCTTC,CASSFPPGARSSYNEQFF
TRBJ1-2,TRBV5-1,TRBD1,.,TGCGCCAGCAGCGATCACTCGACAGGGATAAACTATGGCTACACCTTC,CASSDHSTGINYGYTF
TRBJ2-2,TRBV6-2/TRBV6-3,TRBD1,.,TGTGCCAGCAGTTACTTGGCAGGGGGTGATAATAGGAAGCTGTTTTTT,CASSYLAGGDNRKLFF
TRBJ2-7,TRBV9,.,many,TGTGCCAGCAGCTTGACGGACAGTACCTACGAGCAGTACTTC,CASSLTDSTYEQYF
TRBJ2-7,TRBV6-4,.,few,TGTGCCAGCAGTTCACCTCGTTCGGGAGTCGTCCACGAGCAGTACTTC,CASSSPRSGVVHEQYF
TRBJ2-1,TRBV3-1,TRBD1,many,TGTGCCAGCAGCCAACAGGGGGACAATGAGCAGTTCTTC,CASSQQGDNEQFF
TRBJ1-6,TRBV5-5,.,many,TGTGCCAGCAGCTTCGGTTCAGGGGTTCGGGTTAATTCACCCCTCCACTTT,CASSFGSGVRVNSPLHF
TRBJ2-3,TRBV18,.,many,TGTGCCAGCTCATACACCGCCACTAGTGGGGACACAGATACGCAGTATTTT,CASSYTATSGDTDTQYF